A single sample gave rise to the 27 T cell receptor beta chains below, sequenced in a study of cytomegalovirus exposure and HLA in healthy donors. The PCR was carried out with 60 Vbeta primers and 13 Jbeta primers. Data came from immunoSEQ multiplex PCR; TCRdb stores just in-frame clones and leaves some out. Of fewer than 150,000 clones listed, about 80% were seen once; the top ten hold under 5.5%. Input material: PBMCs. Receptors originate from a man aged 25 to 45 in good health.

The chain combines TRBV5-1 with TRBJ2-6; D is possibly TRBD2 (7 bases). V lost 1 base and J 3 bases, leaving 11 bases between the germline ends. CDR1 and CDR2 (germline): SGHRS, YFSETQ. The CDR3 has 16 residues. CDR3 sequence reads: CASSLTGGGGANVLTF. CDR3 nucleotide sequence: TGCGCCAGCAGCTTGACGGGGGGCGGTGGGGCCAACGTCCTGACTTTC.

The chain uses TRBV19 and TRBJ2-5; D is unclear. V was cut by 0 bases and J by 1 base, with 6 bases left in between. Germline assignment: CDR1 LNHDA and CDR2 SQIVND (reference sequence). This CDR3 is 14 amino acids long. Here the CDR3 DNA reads TGTGCCAGTAGTATAGAGCTAATCCAAGAGACCCAGTACTTC. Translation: CASSIELIQETQYF.

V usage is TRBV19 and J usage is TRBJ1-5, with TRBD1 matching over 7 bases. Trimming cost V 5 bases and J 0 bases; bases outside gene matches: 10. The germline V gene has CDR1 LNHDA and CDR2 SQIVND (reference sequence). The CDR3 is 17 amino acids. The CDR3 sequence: CASSDLPQGNSNQPQHF. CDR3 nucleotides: TGTGCCAGTAGTGACCTCCCACAGGGGAATAGCAATCAGCCCCAGCATTTT.

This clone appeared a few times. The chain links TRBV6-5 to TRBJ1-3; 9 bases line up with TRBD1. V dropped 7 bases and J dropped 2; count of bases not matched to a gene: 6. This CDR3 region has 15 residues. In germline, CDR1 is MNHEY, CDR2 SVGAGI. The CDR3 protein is CASTRDRDPGNTIYF. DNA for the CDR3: TGTGCCAGCACCCGGGACAGGGACCCTGGAAACACCATATATTTT.

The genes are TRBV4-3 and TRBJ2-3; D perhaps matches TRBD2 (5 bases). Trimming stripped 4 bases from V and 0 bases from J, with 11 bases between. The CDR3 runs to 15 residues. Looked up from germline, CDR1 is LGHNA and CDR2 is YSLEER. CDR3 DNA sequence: TGCGCCAGCAGCCTAGAGCGGCAGAGCACAGATACGCAGTATTTT. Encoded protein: CASSLERQSTDTQYF.

CDR3: CASSLGVGGNQPQHF. The CDR3 nucleotides are TGCGCCAGCAGCTTGGGGGTAGGGGGCAATCAGCCCCAGCATTTT. The chain carries TRBV5-1 and TRBJ1-5, with D maybe TRBD1 (5 bases). The CDR3 contains 15 residues. Trimming shortened V by 0 bases and J by 2 bases, and 9 bases separated the two germline ends. The germline V gene encodes CDR1 SGHRS and CDR2 YFSETQ.

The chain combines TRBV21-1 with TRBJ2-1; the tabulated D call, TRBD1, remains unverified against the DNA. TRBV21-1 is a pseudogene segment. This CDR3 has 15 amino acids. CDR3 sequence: CASTCQDRTYNEQFF. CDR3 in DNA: TGTGCCAGCACCTGTCAAGACAGGACTTACAATGAGCAGTTCTTC.

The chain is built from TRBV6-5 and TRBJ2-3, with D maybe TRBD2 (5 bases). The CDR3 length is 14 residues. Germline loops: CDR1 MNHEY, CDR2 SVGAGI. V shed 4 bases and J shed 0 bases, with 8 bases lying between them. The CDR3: CASSSGSSTDTQYF. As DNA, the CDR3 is TGTGCCAGCAGTTCGGGAAGCAGCACAGATACGCAGTATTTT.

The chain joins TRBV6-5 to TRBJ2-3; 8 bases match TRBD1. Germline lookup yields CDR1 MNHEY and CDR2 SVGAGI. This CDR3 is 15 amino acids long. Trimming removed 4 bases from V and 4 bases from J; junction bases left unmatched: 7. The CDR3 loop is CASSLGQGAADTQYF. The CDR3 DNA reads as TGTGCCAGCAGTTTAGGACAGGGTGCGGCAGATACGCAGTATTTT.

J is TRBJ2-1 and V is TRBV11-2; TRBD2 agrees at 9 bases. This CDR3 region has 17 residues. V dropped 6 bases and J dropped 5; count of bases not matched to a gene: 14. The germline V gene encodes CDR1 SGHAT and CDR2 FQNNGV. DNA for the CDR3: TGTGCCAGCAGGTTAACTAGCGGGCCGAATACCCACAATGAGCAGTTCTTC. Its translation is CASRLTSGPNTHNEQFF.

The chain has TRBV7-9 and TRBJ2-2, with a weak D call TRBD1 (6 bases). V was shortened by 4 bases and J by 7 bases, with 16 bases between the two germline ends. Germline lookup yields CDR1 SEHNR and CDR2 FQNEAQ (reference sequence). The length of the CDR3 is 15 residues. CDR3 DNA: TGTGCCAGCAGCTCTCCGGCCAGGGGATTCGGGGAGCTGTTTTTT. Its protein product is CASSSPARGFGELFF.

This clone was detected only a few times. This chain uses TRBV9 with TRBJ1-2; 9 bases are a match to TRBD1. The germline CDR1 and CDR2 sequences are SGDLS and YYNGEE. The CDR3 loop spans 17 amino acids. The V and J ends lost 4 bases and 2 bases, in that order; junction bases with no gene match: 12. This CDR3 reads CASSPDRGSLRNYGYTF. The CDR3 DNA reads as TGTGCCAGCAGCCCAGACAGGGGGTCCTTAAGGAACTATGGCTACACCTTC.

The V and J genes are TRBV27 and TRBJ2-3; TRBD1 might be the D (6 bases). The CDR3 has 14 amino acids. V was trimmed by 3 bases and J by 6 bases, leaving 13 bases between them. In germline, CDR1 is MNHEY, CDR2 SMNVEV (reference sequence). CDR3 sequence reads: CASSFRQGTDTQYF. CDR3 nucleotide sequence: TGTGCCAGCAGTTTCCGTCAGGGGACGGATACGCAGTATTTT.

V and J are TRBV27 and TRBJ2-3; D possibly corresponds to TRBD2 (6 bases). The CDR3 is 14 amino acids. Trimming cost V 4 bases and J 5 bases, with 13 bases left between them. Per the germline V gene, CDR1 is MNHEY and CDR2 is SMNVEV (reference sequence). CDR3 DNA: TGTGCCAGCAGTTCAGGAGGGCAGATAGATACGCAGTATTTT. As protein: CASSSGGQIDTQYF.

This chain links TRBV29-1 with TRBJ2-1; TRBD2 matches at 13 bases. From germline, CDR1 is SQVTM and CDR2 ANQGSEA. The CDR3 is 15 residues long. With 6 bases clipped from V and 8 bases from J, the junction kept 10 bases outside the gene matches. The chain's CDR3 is CSVRLAGGSSYEQFF. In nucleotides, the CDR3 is TGCAGCGTCAGACTAGCGGGAGGTTCGTCTTATGAGCAGTTCTTC.

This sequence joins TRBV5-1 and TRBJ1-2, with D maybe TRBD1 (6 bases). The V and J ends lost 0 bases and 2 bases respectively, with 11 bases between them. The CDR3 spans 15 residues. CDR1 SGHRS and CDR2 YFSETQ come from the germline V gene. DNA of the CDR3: TGCGCCAGCAGCTTGGCCAGGGGCAGCAACTATGGCTACACCTTC. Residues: CASSLARGSNYGYTF.

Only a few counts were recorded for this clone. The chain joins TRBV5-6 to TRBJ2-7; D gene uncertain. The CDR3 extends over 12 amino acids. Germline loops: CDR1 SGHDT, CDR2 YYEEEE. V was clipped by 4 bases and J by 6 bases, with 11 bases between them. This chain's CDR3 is CASSQSISEQYF. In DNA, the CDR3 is TGTGCCAGCAGCCAATCCATTTCCGAGCAGTACTTC.

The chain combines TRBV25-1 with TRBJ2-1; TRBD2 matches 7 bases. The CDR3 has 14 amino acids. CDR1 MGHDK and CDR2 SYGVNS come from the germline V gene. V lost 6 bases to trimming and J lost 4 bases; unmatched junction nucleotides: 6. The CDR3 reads CASRVAGRYNEQFF. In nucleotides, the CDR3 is TGTGCCAGCAGAGTAGCGGGCCGGTACAATGAGCAGTTCTTC.

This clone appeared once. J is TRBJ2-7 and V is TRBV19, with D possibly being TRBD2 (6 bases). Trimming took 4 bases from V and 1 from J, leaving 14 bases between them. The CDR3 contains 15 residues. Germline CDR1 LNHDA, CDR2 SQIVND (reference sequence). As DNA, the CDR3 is TGTGCCAGTAGTACGTGGCTAGCGTTTTCCTACGAGCAGTACTTC. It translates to CASSTWLAFSYEQYF.

CDR3 in DNA: TGTGCCAGCAGCACTGGACTTGGGCGGATGGATCAGCCCCAGCATTTT. Translation gives CASSTGLGRMDQPQHF. The rearrangement uses TRBV7-9 and TRBJ1-5; D ambiguous. V shed 5 bases and J shed 5 bases, with 19 bases lying between them. Germline CDR1 reads SEHNR; CDR2 reads FQNEAQ (reference sequence). This CDR3 is built from 16 residues.

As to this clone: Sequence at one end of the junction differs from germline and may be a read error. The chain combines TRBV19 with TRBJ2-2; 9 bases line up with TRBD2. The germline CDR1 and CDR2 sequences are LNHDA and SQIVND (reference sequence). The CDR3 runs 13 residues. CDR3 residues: CASSIGREREVFF. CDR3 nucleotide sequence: TGTGCCAGTAGTATTGGGAGGGAGCGGGAGGTGTTTTTT.

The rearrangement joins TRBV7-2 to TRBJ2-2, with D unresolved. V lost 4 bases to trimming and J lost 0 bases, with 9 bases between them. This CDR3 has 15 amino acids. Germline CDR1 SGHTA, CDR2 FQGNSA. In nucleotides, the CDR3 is TGTGCCAGCAGCTCGACACTCTCGAACACCGGGGAGCTGTTTTTT. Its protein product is CASSSTLSNTGELFF.

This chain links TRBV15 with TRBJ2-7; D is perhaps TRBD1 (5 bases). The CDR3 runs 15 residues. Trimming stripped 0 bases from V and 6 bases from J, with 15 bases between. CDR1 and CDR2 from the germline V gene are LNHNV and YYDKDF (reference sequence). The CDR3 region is CATSRDLGRAVEQYF. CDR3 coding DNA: TGTGCCACCAGCAGAGATCTTGGCAGGGCAGTCGAGCAGTACTTC.

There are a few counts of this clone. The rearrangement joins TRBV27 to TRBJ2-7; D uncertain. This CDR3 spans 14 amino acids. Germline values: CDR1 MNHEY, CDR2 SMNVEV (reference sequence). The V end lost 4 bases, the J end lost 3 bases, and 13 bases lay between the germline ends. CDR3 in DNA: TGTGCCAGCAGTTCTCTATCCACGAACTACGAGCAGTACTTC. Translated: CASSSLSTNYEQYF.

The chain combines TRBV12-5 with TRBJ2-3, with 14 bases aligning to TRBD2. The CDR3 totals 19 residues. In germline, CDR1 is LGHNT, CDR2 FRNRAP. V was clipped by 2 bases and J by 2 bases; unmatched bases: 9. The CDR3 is CASGLYRRGLAGATDTQYF. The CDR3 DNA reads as TGTGCTAGTGGTTTGTATAGGCGGGGACTAGCGGGAGCCACAGATACGCAGTATTTT. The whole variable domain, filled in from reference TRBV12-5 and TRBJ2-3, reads DARVTQTPRHKVTEMGQEVTMRCQPILGHNTVFWYRQTMMQGLELLAYFRNRAPLDDSGMPKDRFSAEMPDATLATLKIQPSEPRDSAVYFCASGLYRRGLAGATDTQYFGPGTRLTVL.

The CDR3: CATNEAKGQMNTEAFF. CDR3 coding DNA: TGTGCCACTAATGAAGCTAAGGGACAGATGAACACTGAAGCTTTCTTT. V and J are TRBV10-3 and TRBJ1-1; 7 nucleotides agree with TRBD1. The V and J ends lost 10 bases and 0 bases, in that order; junction bases with no gene match: 14. CDR3 length equals 16 residues. CDR1 ENHRY and CDR2 SYGVKD come from the germline V gene.

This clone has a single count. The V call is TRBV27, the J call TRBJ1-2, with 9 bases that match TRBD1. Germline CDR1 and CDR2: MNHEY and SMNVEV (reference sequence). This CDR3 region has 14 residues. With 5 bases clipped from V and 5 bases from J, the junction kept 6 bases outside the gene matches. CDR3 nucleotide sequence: TGTGCCAGCAGTGTAGGGACAGGGAGGTATGGCTACACCTTC. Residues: CASSVGTGRYGYTF.